This T cell receptor (beta chain) stems from a study of blood T cell repertoires in COVID-19. Study in general: Sample material is recorded as cDNA or gDNA derived from T cells, B-cell-depleted T cells, or PBMCs.

Cohorts were determined from participant-reported clinical history. Among Cohort 3 donors, those recovered had two negative PCRs, clearance, or symptom resolution. The CDR3 is 16 residues long. V was clipped by 0 bases and J by 3 bases, with 13 bases between them. CDR1 and CDR2 from the germline V gene are SGHRS and YFSETQ. In the source study's methods: Reference gene primer amplification gave nucleated cell count estimates. Profiling relied on immunoSEQ multiplex PCR, and the TCRdb table lists in-frame clones only, not all of them. Clone size and V and J calls were adopted from that table, with D and trimming inferred from the DNA. The profile shows 150,000 or so clones, approximately 80% of them singletons.

The sample comprised PBMCs or T cells enriched from blood (not recorded which). The sequence was obtained from a man aged 50 or older who had recovered from COVID-19. V usage is TRBV5-1 and J usage is TRBJ2-1; weak D call: TRBD2 (6 bases). The CDR3 coding sequence is TGCGCCAGCAGCTTGGCCGGGGGAATTGGCTACAATGAGCAGTTCTTC. As protein: CASSLAGGIGYNEQFF.